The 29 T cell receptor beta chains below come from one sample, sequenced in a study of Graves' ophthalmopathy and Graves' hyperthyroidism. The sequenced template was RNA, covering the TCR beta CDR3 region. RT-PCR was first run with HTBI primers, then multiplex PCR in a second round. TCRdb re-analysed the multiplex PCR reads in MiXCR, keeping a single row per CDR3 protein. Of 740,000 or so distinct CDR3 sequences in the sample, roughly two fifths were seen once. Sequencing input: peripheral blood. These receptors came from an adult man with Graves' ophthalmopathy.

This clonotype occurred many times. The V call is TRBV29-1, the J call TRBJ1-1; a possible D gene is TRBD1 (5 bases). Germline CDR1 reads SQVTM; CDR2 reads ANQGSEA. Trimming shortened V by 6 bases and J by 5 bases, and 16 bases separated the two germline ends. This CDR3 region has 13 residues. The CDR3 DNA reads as TGCAGCGTCCGGGACGGCCTTAGTACTGAAGCTTTCTTT. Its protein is CSVRDGLSTEAFF.

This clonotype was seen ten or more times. CDR3 amino acids: CASSTRDGWGETQYF. The CDR3 DNA reads TGTGCCAGCAGCACCCGGGACGGATGGGGAGAGACCCAGTACTTC. The chain couples TRBV9 to TRBJ2-5; possibly TRBD1 or TRBD2 for D (5 bases each). V was clipped by 4 bases and J by 4 bases, with 17 bases between them. There are 15 residues in the CDR3. CDR1 and CDR2 (germline): SGDLS, YYNGEE.

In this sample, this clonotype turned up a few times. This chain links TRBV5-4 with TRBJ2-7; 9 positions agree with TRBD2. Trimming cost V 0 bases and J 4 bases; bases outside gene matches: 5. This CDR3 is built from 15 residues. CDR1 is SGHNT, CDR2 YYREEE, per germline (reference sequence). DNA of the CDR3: TGTGCCAGCAGCTTGGATTCACTAGCGGGTTACGAGCAGTACTTC. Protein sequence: CASSLDSLAGYEQYF.

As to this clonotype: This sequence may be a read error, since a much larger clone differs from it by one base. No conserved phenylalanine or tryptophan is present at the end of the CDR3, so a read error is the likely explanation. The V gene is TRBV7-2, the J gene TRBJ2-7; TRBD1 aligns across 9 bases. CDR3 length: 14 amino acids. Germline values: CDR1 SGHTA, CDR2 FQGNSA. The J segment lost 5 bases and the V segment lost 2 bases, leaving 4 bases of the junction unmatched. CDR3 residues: CASSLFGTGNEQYL. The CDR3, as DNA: TGTGCCAGCAGCTTATTCGGGACAGGGAACGAGCAGTACCTC.

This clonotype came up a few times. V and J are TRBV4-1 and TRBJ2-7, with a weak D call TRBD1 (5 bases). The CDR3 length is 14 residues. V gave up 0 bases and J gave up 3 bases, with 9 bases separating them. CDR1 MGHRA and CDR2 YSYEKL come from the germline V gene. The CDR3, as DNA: TGCGCCAGCAGCCAAGAATCAGGGATCTACGAGCAGTACTTC. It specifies CASSQESGIYEQYF.

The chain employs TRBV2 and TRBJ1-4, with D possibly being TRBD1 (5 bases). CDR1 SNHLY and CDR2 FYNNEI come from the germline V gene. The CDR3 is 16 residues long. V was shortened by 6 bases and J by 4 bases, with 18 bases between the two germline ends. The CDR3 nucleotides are TGTGCCAGCAGCCGCAGACAGAAGAACATTAATGAAAAACTGTTTTTT. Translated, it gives CASSRRQKNINEKLFF.

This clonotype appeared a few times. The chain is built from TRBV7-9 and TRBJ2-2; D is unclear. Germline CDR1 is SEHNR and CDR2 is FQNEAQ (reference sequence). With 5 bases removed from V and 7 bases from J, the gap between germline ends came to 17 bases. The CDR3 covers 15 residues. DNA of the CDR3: TGTGCCAGCAGCCAAGATACCAGCATAAGCGGGGAGCTGTTTTTT. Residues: CASSQDTSISGELFF.

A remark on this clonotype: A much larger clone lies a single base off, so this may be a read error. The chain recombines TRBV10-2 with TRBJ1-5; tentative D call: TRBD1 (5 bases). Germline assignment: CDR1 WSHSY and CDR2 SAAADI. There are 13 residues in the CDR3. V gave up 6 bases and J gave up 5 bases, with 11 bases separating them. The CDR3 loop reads CASRLKGDQPQHF. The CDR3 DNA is TGCGCCAGCAGACTCAAAGGGGATCAGCCCCAGCATTTT.

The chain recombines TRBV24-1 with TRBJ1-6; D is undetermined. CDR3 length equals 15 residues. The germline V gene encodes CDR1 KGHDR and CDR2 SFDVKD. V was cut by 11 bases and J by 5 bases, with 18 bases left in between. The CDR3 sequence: CASRNLQRNNSPLHF. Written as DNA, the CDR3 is TGTGCCAGCAGGAACCTACAGAGAAATAATTCACCCCTCCACTTT.

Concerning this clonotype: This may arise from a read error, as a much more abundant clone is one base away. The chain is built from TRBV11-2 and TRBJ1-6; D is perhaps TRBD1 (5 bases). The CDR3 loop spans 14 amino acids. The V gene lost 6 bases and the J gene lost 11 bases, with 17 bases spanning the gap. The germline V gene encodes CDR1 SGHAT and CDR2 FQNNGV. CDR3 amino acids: CASSVEGPGPPLHF. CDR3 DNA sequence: TGTGCCAGCAGTGTCGAGGGGCCAGGGCCACCCCTCCACTTT.

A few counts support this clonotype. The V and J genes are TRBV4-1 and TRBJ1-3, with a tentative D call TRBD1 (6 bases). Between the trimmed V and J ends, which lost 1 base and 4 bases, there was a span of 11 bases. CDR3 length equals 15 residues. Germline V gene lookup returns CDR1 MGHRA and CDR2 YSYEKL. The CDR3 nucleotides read TGCGCCAGCAGCCAAGTACTCGGACAGGGAAACACCATATATTTT. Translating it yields CASSQVLGQGNTIYF.

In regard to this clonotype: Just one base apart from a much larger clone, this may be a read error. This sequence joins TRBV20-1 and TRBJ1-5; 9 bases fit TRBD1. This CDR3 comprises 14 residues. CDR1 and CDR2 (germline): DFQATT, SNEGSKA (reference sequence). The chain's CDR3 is CSANKWDREEPQRF. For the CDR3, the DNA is TGCAGTGCTAATAAATGGGACAGGGAAGAGCCCCAGCGTTTT.

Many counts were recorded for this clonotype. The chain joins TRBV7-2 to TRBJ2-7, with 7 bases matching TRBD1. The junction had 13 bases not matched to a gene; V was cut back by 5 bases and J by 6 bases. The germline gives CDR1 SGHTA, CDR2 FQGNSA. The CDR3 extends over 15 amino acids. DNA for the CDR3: TGTGCCAGCAGCCCGCAGCAGAGACAGGGAATCGAGCAGTACTTC. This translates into CASSPQQRQGIEQYF.

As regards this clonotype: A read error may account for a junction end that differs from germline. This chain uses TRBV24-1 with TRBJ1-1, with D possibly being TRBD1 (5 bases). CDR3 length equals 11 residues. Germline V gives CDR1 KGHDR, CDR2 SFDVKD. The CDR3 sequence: CATREGSEAFF. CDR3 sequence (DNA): TGTGCCACCAGGGAGGGGAGTGAAGCCTTCTTT.

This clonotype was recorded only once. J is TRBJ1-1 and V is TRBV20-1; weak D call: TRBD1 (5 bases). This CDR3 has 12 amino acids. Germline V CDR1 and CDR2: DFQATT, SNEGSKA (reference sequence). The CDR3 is CSAHTGNTEAFF. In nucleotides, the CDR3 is TGCAGCGCCCACACAGGGAACACTGAAGCTTTCTTT.

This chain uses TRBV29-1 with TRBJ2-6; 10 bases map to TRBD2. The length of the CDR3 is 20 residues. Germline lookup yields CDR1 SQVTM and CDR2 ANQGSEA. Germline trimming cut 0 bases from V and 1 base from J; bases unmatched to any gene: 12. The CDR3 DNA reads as TGCAGCGTTGAAGAAATTCTAAGGACTAGCGGATCGTCTGGGGCCAACGTCCTGACTTTC. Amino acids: CSVEEILRTSGSSGANVLTF.

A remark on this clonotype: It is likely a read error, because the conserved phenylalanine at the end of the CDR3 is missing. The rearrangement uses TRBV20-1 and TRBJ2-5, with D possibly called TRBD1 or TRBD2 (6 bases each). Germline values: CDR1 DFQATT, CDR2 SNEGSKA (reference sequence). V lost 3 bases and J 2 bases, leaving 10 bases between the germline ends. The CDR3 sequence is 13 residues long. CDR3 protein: CSARGGGQETQYL. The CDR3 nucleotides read TGCAGTGCTAGGGGGGGCGGTCAAGAGACCCAGTACCTC.

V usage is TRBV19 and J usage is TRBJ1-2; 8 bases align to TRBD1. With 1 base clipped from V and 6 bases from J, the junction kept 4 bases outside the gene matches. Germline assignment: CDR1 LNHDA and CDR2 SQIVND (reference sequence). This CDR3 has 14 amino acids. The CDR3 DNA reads TGTGCCAGTAGTATAGGACAGGGGCACGATGGCTACACCTTC. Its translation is CASSIGQGHDGYTF. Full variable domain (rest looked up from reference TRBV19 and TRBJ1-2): DGGITQSPKYLFRKEGQNVTLSCEQNLNHDAMYWYRQDPGQGLRLIYYSQIVNDFQKGDIAEGYSVSREKKESFPLTVTSAQKNPTAFYLCASSIGQGHDGYTFGSGTRLTVV.

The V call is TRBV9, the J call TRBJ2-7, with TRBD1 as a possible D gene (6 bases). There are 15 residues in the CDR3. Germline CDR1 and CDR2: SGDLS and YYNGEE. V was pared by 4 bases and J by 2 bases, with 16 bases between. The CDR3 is CASSSSTTGPYEQYF. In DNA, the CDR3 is TGTGCCAGCAGCTCCAGCACAACAGGGCCCTACGAGCAGTACTTC.

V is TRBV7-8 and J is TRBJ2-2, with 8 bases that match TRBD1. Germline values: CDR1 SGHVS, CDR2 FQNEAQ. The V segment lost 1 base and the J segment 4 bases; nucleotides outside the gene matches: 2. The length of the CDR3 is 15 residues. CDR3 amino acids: CASSLGQGATGELFF. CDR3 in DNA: TGTGCCAGCAGCTTAGGGCAGGGGGCCACCGGGGAGCTGTTTTTT.

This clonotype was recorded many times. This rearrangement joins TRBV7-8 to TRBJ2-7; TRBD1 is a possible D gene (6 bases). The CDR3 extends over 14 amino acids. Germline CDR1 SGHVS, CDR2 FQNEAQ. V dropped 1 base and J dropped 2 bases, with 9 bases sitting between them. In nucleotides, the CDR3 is TGTGCCAGCAGCTTAGGGACAGAGGCCTACGAGCAGTACTTC. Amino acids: CASSLGTEAYEQYF.

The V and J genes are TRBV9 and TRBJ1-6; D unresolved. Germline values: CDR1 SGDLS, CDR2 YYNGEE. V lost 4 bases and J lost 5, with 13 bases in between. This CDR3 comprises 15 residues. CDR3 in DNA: TGTGCCAGCAGCCAAGCACGGGTAAATAATTCACCCCTCCACTTT. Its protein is CASSQARVNNSPLHF.

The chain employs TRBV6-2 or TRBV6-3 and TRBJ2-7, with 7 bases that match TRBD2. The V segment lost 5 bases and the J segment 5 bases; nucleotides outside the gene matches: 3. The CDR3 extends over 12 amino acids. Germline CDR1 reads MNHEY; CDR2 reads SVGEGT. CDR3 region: CASSRGVHEQYF. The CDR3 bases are TGTGCCAGCAGTCGGGGGGTACACGAGCAGTACTTC.

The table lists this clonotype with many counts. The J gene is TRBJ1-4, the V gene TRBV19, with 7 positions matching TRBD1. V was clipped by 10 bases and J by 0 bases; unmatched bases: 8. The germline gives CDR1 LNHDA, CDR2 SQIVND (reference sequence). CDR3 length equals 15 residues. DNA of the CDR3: TGTGCCACCTCACAGGGGCCTGCAACTAATGAAAAACTGTTTTTT. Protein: CATSQGPATNEKLFF.

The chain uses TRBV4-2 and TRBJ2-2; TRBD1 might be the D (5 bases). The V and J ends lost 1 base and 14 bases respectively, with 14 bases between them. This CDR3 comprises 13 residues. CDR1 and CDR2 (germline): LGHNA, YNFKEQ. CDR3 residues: CASSQGGAGALFF. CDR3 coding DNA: TGTGCCAGCAGCCAAGGTGGGGCCGGCGCACTGTTTTTT.

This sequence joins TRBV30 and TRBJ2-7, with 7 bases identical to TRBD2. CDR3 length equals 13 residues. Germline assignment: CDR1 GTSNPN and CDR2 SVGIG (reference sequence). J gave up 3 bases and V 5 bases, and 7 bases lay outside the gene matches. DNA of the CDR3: TGTGCCTGGCGTCGACGGGGGGACTACGAGCAGTACTTC. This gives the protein CAWRRRGDYEQYF.

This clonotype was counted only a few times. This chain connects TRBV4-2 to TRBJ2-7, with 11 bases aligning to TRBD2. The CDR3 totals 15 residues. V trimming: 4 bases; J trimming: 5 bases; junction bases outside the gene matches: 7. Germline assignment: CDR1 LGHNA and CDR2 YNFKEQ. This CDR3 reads CASSPASGRLDEQYF. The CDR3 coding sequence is TGTGCCAGCAGCCCAGCTAGCGGGAGGCTCGACGAGCAGTACTTC.

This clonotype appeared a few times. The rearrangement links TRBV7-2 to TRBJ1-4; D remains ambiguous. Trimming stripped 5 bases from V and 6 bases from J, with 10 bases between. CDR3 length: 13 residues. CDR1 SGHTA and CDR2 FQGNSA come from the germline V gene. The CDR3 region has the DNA TGTGCCAGCAGCCAAGGGAACGATGAAAAACTGTTTTTT. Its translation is CASSQGNDEKLFF.

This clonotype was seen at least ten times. The chain's CDR3 is CAISESFGYQETQYF. CDR3 in DNA: TGTGCCATCAGTGAGTCGTTCGGGTACCAAGAGACCCAGTACTTC. This rearrangement joins TRBV10-3 to TRBJ2-5; D gene uncertain. Germline CDR1 reads ENHRY; CDR2 reads SYGVKD. V lost 0 bases, J lost 0 bases, and 8 bases lay in between. This CDR3 is 15 amino acids long.